This section outlines one TCR beta chain sequence together with its context. Its antigen remains unidentified. The data were produced by immunoSEQ multiplex PCR, yet TCRdb's version contains in-frame clones alone and is incomplete. The sample comprises about 140,000 clones, 90% of which are singletons, and approximately 3.6% rests with the top ten. This sample is part of a study of T cell responses to AZD1222 COVID-19 vaccine. For the study at large: Second-dose timings of about 4 or about 12 weeks were pooled. Points from the study as a whole: A reported finding is that nearly half of spike-specific TCRs target unmutated variant regions. Of the AZD1222 recipients, only five or six were seropositive at baseline.

V lost 5 bases and J lost 4; bases outside the gene matches: 7. CDR1 is SEHNR, CDR2 FQNEAQ, per germline (reference sequence). This CDR3 has 15 amino acids. The origin of this receptor is an adult in good health. The chain joins TRBV7-9 to TRBJ2-2; 7 nucleotides line up with TRBD1. The sequences come from peripheral blood, collected on day 0 of AZD1222 vaccination. CDR3 amino acids: CASSPTGTVTGELFF. Here the CDR3 DNA reads TGTGCCAGCAGCCCAACCGGGACAGTCACCGGGGAGCTGTTTTTT.